This entry lists 23 T cell receptor beta chains sequenced from one sample in a study of blood T cell repertoires in COVID-19. Measured with immunoSEQ multiplex PCR; TCRdb has only the in-frame clones, and not every one. Altogether some 340,000 clones are present, less than 90% being singletons, with the ten largest covering around 5%. Sequencing was done on a sample of PBMCs or T cells enriched from blood (not recorded which). These receptors were taken from a woman aged 45-60 years who had recovered from COVID-19.

This clone has just one count. J is TRBJ1-2 and V is TRBV13, with D possibly being TRBD1 (6 bases). The ends were cut back, 1 base at V and 8 bases at J, with 20 bases in the middle. The CDR3 runs to 16 residues. Looked up from germline, CDR1 is PRHDT and CDR2 is FYEKMQ (reference sequence). CDR3 in amino acids: CASSLEARPRQEGYTF. CDR3 bases: TGTGCCAGCAGCTTAGAGGCCCGGCCTCGACAGGAGGGCTACACCTTC.

V gene TRBV18 combines with J gene TRBJ1-1; D possibly corresponds to TRBD1 (6 bases). The CDR3 extends over 14 amino acids. V was cut by 3 bases and J by 0 bases, with 8 bases left in between. Germline CDR1 reads KGHSH; CDR2 reads LQKENI. The CDR3 DNA is TGTGCCAGCTCACCTACAGGGTTGAACACTGAAGCTTTCTTT. This encodes CASSPTGLNTEAFF.

The chain couples TRBV29-1 to TRBJ1-2, with TRBD1 as a possible D gene (5 bases). The CDR3 covers 14 residues. V was clipped by 5 bases and J by 4 bases, with 17 bases between them. CDR1 and CDR2 from the germline V gene are SQVTM and ANQGSEA. The CDR3 nucleotides are TGCAGCGTTAGAGAGGACATAACGGCCTATGGCTACACCTTC. Its protein product is CSVREDITAYGYTF.

V gene TRBV6-9 combines with J gene TRBJ1-6; TRBD1 is a possible D gene (5 bases). The CDR3 totals 15 residues. V lost 1 base and J 6 bases, leaving 10 bases between the germline ends. Germline V gene lookup returns CDR1 MNHGY and CDR2 SVAAGI. CDR3 protein: CASSYYRMRNSPLHF. CDR3 nucleotide sequence: TGTGCCAGCAGTTATTACAGGATGCGTAATTCACCCCTCCACTTT.

V gene TRBV24-1 combines with J gene TRBJ2-3; D is ambiguous. With 3 bases removed from V and 6 bases from J, the gap between germline ends came to 6 bases. Germline lookup yields CDR1 KGHDR and CDR2 SFDVKD. The CDR3 runs to 12 residues. The CDR3 bases are TGTGCCACCAGTGATGCGCGGGATACGCAGTATTTT. It encodes CATSDARDTQYF.

This clone was recorded only once. V and J are TRBV10-3 and TRBJ1-4, with TRBD1 as a possible D gene (5 bases). The CDR3 is 13 amino acids. Trimming left V 10 bases short and J 4 bases short, with 13 bases between. The germline CDR1 and CDR2 sequences are ENHRY and SYGVKD. Here the CDR3 reads CATAWGDNEKLFF. The CDR3 coding sequence is TGTGCCACCGCCTGGGGGGATAATGAAAAACTGTTTTTT.

The J gene is TRBJ2-2, the V gene TRBV5-4, with 9 bases that match TRBD2. The CDR3 consists of 16 residues. Germline V gene sequence: CDR1 SGHNT, CDR2 YYREEE (reference sequence). J gave up 1 base and V 4 bases, and 5 bases lay outside the gene matches. In DNA form, the CDR3 reads TGTGCCAGCAGCCCCCTGACTAGCGGGAACACCGGGGAGCTGTTTTTT. Its translation: CASSPLTSGNTGELFF.

The chain uses TRBV7-9 and TRBJ2-7, with 7 bases matching TRBD1. Germline CDR1 and CDR2: SEHNR and FQNEAQ (reference sequence). J was trimmed by 5 bases and V by 5 bases; bases with no gene match: 9. The CDR3 runs to 14 residues. CDR3 sequence: CASSTVTGVHEQYF. The CDR3 coding sequence is TGTGCCAGCAGCACGGTAACAGGGGTCCACGAGCAGTACTTC.

This clone was seen a single time. The V call is TRBV2, the J call TRBJ1-1; tentative D call: TRBD1 (6 bases). The CDR3 consists of 13 residues. Germline V lookup: CDR1 SNHLY, CDR2 FYNNEI. The germline V and J ends were trimmed by 7 bases and 9 bases, with 18 bases remaining between them. The CDR3: CASISFHGQKAFF. DNA for the CDR3: TGTGCCAGCATTTCCTTCCACGGACAGAAAGCTTTCTTT.

The V gene is TRBV5-1, the J gene TRBJ2-5; 15 bases align to TRBD2. There are 17 residues in the CDR3. Trimming cost V 2 bases and J 5 bases; bases outside gene matches: 7. The germline gives CDR1 SGHRS, CDR2 YFSETQ. The CDR3 reads CASSLAPGLAGGETQYF. The CDR3 bases are TGCGCCAGCAGCTTAGCTCCGGGACTAGCGGGAGGTGAGACCCAGTACTTC.

The chain combines TRBV4-3 with TRBJ2-3; TRBD2 matches 10 bases. In germline, CDR1 is LGHNA, CDR2 YSLEER. The V and J ends lost 0 bases and 9 bases, in that order; junction bases with no gene match: 6. This CDR3 comprises 15 residues. In DNA form, the CDR3 reads TGCGCCAGCAGCCAAGACTGGAATAGCGGGAGGACGCAGTATTTT. Translated, it gives CASSQDWNSGRTQYF.

The chain uses TRBV6-5 and TRBJ2-5; TRBD2 aligns across 7 bases. The CDR3 covers 14 residues. Trimming cost V 7 bases and J 4 bases; bases outside gene matches: 9. The germline V gene encodes CDR1 MNHEY and CDR2 SVGAGI. This chain's CDR3 is CASTIAGGGETQYF. CDR3 DNA: TGTGCCAGCACCATAGCGGGCGGAGGAGAGACCCAGTACTTC.

This clone has just a few counts. This chain connects TRBV2 to TRBJ1-1, with 10 bases lining up with TRBD1. The V segment lost 4 bases and the J segment 7 bases; nucleotides outside the gene matches: 3. This CDR3 contains 13 residues. Germline lookup yields CDR1 SNHLY and CDR2 FYNNEI. CDR3 region: CASSVDRGSEAFF. As DNA, the CDR3 is TGTGCCAGCAGTGTGGACAGGGGGAGTGAAGCTTTCTTT.

CDR3 protein: CASSVPTGQREPTDTQYF. CDR3 bases: TGTGCCAGCAGCGTACCCACCGGACAGCGGGAGCCCACAGATACGCAGTATTTT. V is TRBV9 and J is TRBJ2-3, with 8 bases aligning to TRBD2. Germline loops: CDR1 SGDLS, CDR2 YYNGEE. CDR3 length: 18 amino acids. V was clipped by 1 base and J by 2 bases; unmatched bases: 12.

The gene calls are TRBV3-1 (or the pseudogene TRBV3-2) and TRBJ1-2; no clear D. The CDR3 is made up of 12 amino acids. Germline CDR1 LGHDT, CDR2 YNNKEL (reference sequence). Between the trimmed V and J ends, which lost 1 base and 7 bases, there was a span of 7 bases. The CDR3, as DNA: TGTGCCAGCAGCCAAGTCGTTAGTGGCTACACCTTC. It encodes CASSQVVSGYTF.

This chain links TRBV7-3 with TRBJ2-3, with TRBD2 matching 11 bases. Germline trimming cut 5 bases from V and 1 base from J; bases unmatched to any gene: 14. The CDR3 contains 19 residues. Germline CDR1 and CDR2: SGHTA and FQGTGA. The CDR3 DNA sequence: TGTGCCAGCAGCCTATATGGGAGACTAGCGGGAAGACGCACAGATACGCAGTATTTT. Its protein product is CASSLYGRLAGRRTDTQYF.

The V and J genes are TRBV7-9 and TRBJ1-2, with TRBD1 matching 7 bases. The CDR3 has 14 residues. V lost 6 bases, J lost 4 bases, and 8 bases stayed unmatched. CDR1 is SEHNR, CDR2 FQNEAQ, per germline (reference sequence). CDR3 region: CASSSNRDSYGYTF. The CDR3 DNA is TGTGCCAGCAGTTCCAACCGGGACAGCTATGGCTACACCTTC.

A few counts support this clone. The CDR3 region has the DNA TGTGCCACCAGCAGAGATTTATCTAATTCGAATCAGCCCCAGCATTTT. Protein product: CATSRDLSNSNQPQHF. The chain couples TRBV15 to TRBJ1-5; D ambiguous. Trimming pared 0 bases from V and 4 bases from J, leaving 13 bases between. Germline-derived CDR1 and CDR2 are LNHNV and YYDKDF (reference sequence). This CDR3 has 16 amino acids.

The chain combines TRBV15 with TRBJ1-4; 7 nucleotides agree with TRBD1. CDR1 is LNHNV, CDR2 YYDKDF, per germline (reference sequence). J lost 5 bases, V lost 3 bases, and 9 bases had no gene match. The CDR3 is 16 amino acids. The DNA for the CDR3 is TGTGCCACCAGCAGGGCACGGGGACAGACAAATGAAAAACTGTTTTTT. This sequence encodes CATSRARGQTNEKLFF.

The rearrangement uses TRBV19 and TRBJ1-4; 9 bases are shared with TRBD1. V lost 6 bases and J lost 4; bases outside the gene matches: 3. This CDR3 is built from 14 residues. Germline-derived CDR1 and CDR2 are LNHDA and SQIVND (reference sequence). The CDR3 spells CASSDRGINEKLFF. The CDR3 nucleotides are TGTGCCAGTAGCGACAGGGGGATTAATGAAAAACTGTTTTTT.

This clone was picked up one time. This chain connects TRBV7-2 to TRBJ2-1; 14 bases match TRBD2. The germline gives CDR1 SGHTA, CDR2 FQGNSA. With V trimmed by 6 bases and J by 9 bases, 7 bases remained unmatched. CDR3 length: 15 amino acids. CDR3 region: CASRPPGLAGVEQFF. CDR3 nucleotide sequence: TGTGCCAGCAGACCCCCGGGACTAGCGGGAGTTGAGCAGTTCTTC.

V and J are TRBV2 and TRBJ1-4; D remains unclear. Between the trimmed V and J ends, which lost 11 bases and 8 bases, there was a span of 15 bases. This CDR3 has 12 amino acids. Germline CDR1 SNHLY, CDR2 FYNNEI. The CDR3, as DNA: TGTGCCTTCACCTCCACCGGGGAAAAACTGTTTTTT. Translation gives CAFTSTGEKLFF.

A few counts support this clone. The gene calls are TRBV4-3 and TRBJ1-6; D unclear. CDR1 LGHNA and CDR2 YSLEER come from the germline V gene. Trimming stripped 0 bases from V and 0 bases from J, with 6 bases between. This CDR3 contains 16 residues. In DNA, the CDR3 is TGCGCCAGCAGCCAAGAGCACAGCTCCTATAATTCACCCCTCCACTTT. The encoded protein is CASSQEHSSYNSPLHF.